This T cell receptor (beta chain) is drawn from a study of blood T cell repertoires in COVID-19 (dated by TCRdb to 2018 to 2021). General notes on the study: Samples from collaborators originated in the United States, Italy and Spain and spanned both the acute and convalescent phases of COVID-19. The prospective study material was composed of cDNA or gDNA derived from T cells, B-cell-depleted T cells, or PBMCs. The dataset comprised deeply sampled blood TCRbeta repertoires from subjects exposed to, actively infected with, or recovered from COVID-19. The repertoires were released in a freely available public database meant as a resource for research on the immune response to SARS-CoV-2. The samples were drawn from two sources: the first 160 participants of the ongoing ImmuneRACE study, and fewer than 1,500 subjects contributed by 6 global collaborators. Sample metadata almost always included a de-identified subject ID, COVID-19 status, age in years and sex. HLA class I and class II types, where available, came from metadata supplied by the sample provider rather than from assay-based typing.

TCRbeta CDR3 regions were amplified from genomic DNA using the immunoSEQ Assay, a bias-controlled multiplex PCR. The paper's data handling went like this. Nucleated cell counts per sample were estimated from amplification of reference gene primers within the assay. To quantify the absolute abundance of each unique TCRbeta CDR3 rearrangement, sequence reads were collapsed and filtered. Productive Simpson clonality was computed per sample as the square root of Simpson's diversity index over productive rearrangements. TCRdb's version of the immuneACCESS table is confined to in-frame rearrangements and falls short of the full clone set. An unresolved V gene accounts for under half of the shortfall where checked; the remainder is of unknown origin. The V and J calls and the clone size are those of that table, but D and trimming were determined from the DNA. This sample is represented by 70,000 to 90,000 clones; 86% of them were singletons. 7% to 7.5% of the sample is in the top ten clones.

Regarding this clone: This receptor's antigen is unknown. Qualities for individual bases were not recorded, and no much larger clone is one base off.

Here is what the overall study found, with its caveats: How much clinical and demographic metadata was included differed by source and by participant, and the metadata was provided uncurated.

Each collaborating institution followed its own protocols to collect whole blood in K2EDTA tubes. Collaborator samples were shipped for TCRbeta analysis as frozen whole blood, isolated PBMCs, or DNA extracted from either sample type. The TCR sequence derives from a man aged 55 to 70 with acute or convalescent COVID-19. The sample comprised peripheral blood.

The CDR3 reads as follows: CAWNRDQETQYF. The nucleotides read TGTGCCTGGAACAGGGACCAAGAGACCCAGTACTTC. The chain is assembled from TRBV30 and TRBJ2-5, and possibly TRBD1, on 6 matching bases. The V end loses 4 bases and the J end loses 0 bases, and a stretch of 6 bases separates them. The cysteine opens and the phenylalanine closes a CDR3 of 12 amino acids. Just the 36-base CDR3 DNA is kept, in frame starting at base 1. Sequences GTSNPN (CDR1) and SVGIG (CDR2) are obtained from the germline V gene (reference sequence). Reference TRBV30 and TRBJ2-5 proteins supply the regions before and after the CDR3; the full variable domain is: SQTIHQWPATLVQPVGSPLSLECTVEGTSNPNLYWYRQAAGRGLQLLFYSVGIGQISSEVPQNLSASRPQDRQFILSSKKLLLSDSGFYLCAWNRDQETQYFGPGTRLLVL.